Presented here are 7 T cell receptor beta chains from one specimen sequenced in a study of response to subunit inactivated influenza vaccine listed by TCRdb under 2018. The library was built by means of RT-PCR. Sequenced on an Illumina HiSeq 2500. TCRdb reworked the public reads: Q25 trimming with fastp, MiXCR clone assembly, productive beta chains retained. Entries are consolidated by CDR3 protein sequence, retaining the most common genes and DNA. Recorded for this sample are around 580,000 distinct CDR3 sequences; 12% to 15% of them occurred a single time. The ten largest account for around 10% of the sample. Specimen: PBMCs from blood, collected roughly 12 days after vaccination. All receptors come from a man aged 45-60 years who received an inactivated influenza vaccine. Donor details come from another sample of the same person, matched by shared clones.

This clonotype was observed a handful of times. The chain recombines TRBV20-1 with TRBJ1-1, with 8 bases matching TRBD1. Germline lookup yields CDR1 DFQATT and CDR2 SNEGSKA (reference sequence). This CDR3 has 13 residues. V gave up 4 bases and J gave up 4 bases; unmatched junction bases: 5. As DNA, the CDR3 is TGCAGTGCTAAACAGGGGGGAGGCACTGAAGCTTTCTTT. Amino acids: CSAKQGGGTEAFF.

This clonotype occurred a few times. The CDR3 nucleotides are TGCAGTGCTAGACCCGGACGGCACAATGAGCAGTTCTTC. Its translation is CSARPGRHNEQFF. V gene TRBV20-1 combines with J gene TRBJ2-1; D remains ambiguous. The V end was cut by 2 bases, the J end by 5 bases, with 10 bases between. Germline CDR1 reads DFQATT; CDR2 reads SNEGSKA (reference sequence). The CDR3 extends over 13 amino acids.

This clonotype has just a few counts. The V gene is TRBV28, the J gene TRBJ1-4; 10 positions agree with TRBD1. The V and J ends lost 6 bases and 8 bases, in that order; junction bases with no gene match: 9. The germline V gene has CDR1 MDHEN and CDR2 SYDVKM. CDR3 size: 15 residues. The CDR3 bases are TGTGCCAGCAGACCTCAGACAGGGGGCTTGGAAAAACTGTTTTTT. Translated, it gives CASRPQTGGLEKLFF.

There are many counts of this clonotype. V gene TRBV6-1 combines with J gene TRBJ2-7; 11 positions match TRBD2. The V and J ends lost 4 bases and 7 bases, in that order; junction bases with no gene match: 15. The CDR3 extends over 17 amino acids. Germline CDR1 and CDR2: MNHNS and SASEGT. In nucleotides, the CDR3 is TGTGCCAGCAGTGCCCGGATCGGGACTAGCGGCACTAGGGAGCAGTACTTC. It translates to CASSARIGTSGTREQYF.

This clonotype was recorded a few times. This chain's CDR3 is CASRPGQGGSPLHF. The CDR3 DNA reads as TGTGCCAGCAGACCAGGACAGGGCGGGTCACCCCTCCACTTT. This rearrangement joins TRBV28 to TRBJ1-6; 8 bases are a match to TRBD1. CDR1 and CDR2 (germline): MDHEN, SYDVKM. The V and J ends lost 6 bases and 10 bases, in that order; junction bases with no gene match: 8. The CDR3 covers 14 residues.

This clonotype was observed a handful of times. The V call is TRBV24-1, the J call TRBJ2-2; D is ambiguous. Germline CDR1 is KGHDR and CDR2 is SFDVKD. V dropped 7 bases and J dropped 5 bases, with 7 bases sitting between them. The CDR3 covers 12 residues. The CDR3 DNA reads as TGTGCCACCAGATTAGAAACCGGGGAGCTGTTTTTT. As protein: CATRLETGELFF.

The J gene is TRBJ2-7, the V gene TRBV12-3 or TRBV12-4; 13 nucleotides line up with TRBD2. V shed 6 bases, J shed 4 bases, and the junction held 9 bases outside the gene matches. The CDR3 consists of 16 residues. CDR3 in amino acids: CASSAKGTSGKYEQYF. CDR3 nucleotides: TGTGCCAGCAGCGCTAAGGGGACTAGCGGGAAGTACGAGCAGTACTTC.